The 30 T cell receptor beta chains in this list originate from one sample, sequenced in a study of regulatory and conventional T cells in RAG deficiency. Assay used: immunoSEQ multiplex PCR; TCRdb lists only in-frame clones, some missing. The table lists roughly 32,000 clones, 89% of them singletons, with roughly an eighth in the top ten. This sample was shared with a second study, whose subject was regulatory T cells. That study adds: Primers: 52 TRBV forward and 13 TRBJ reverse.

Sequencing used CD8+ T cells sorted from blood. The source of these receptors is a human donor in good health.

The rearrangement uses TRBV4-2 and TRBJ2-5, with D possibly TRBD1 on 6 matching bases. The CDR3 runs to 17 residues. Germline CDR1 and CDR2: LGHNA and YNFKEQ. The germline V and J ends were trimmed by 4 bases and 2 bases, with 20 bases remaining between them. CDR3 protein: CASSPSFGWGRQETQYF. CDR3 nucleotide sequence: TGTGCCAGCAGCCCTAGCTTTGGCTGGGGGCGGCAAGAGACCCAGTACTTC.

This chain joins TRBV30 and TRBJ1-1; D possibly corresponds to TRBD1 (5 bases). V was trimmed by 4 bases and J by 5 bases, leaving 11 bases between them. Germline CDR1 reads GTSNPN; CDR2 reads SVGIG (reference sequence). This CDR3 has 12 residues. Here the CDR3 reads CAWNGGTTEAFF. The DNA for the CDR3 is TGTGCCTGGAATGGGGGAACAACTGAAGCTTTCTTT.

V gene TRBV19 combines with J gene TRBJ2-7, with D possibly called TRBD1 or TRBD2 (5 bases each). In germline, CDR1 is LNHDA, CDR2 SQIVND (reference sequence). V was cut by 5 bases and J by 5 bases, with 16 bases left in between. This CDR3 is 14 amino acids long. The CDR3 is CASSGTAVGDEQYF. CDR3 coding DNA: TGTGCCAGTAGTGGGACCGCCGTAGGGGACGAGCAGTACTTC.

In DNA form, the CDR3 reads TGTGCCAGCCTCCCCTTAGATACGAGCACAGATACGCAGTATTTT. This sequence encodes CASLPLDTSTDTQYF. The chain is built from TRBV27 and TRBJ2-3, with D unresolved. The germline V gene has CDR1 MNHEY and CDR2 SMNVEV (reference sequence). The CDR3 totals 15 residues. Trimming cost V 8 bases and J 0 bases, with 15 bases left between them.

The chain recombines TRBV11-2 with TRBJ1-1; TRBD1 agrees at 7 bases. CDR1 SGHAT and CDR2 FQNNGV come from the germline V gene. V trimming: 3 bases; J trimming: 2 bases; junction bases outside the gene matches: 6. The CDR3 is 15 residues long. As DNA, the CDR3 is TGTGCCAGCAGCTTTCTCCGGGACAGCAACACTGAAGCTTTCTTT. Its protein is CASSFLRDSNTEAFF.

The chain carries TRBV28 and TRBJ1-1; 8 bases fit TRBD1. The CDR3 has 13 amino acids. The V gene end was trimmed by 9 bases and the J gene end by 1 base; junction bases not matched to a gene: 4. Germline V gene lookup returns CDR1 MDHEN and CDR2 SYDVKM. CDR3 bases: TGTGCCAGTGGACAGGGAGGGAACACTGAAGCTTTCTTT. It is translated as CASGQGGNTEAFF.

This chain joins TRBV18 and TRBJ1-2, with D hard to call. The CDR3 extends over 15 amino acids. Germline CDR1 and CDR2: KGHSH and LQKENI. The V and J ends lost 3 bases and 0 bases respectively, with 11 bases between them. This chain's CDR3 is CASSPGSETNYGYTF. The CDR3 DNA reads TGTGCCAGCTCACCTGGGTCGGAAACTAACTATGGCTACACCTTC.

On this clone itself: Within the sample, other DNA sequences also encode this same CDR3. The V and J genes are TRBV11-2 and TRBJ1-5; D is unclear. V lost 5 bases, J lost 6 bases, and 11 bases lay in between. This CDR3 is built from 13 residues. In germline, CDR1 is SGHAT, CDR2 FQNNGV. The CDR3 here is CASSPTPGQPQHF. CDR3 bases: TGTGCCAGCAGCCCCACACCGGGTCAGCCCCAGCATTTT.

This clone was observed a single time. As DNA, the CDR3 is TGTGCCAGCAGCGGACCTGGATATGAGCAGTTCTTC. This codes for CASSGPGYEQFF. The rearrangement joins TRBV9 to TRBJ2-1, with D unresolved. CDR3 size: 12 residues. Germline V lookup: CDR1 SGDLS, CDR2 YYNGEE. V dropped 3 bases and J dropped 8 bases, with 9 bases sitting between them.

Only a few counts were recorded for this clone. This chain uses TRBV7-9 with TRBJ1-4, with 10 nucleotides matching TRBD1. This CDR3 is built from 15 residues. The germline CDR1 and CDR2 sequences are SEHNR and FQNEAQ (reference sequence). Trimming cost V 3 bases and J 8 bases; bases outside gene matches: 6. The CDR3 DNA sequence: TGTGCCAGCAGCTTGTCCGGGACAGGGGACGAAAAACTGTTTTTT. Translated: CASSLSGTGDEKLFF.

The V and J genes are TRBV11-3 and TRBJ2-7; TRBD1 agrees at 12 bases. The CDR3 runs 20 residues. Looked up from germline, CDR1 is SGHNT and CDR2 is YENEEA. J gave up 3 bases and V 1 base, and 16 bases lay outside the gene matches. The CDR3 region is CASSLGDRGQPFVVNYEQYF. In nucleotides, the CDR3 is TGTGCCAGCAGCTTAGGGGACAGGGGGCAACCTTTCGTTGTCAACTACGAGCAGTACTTC.

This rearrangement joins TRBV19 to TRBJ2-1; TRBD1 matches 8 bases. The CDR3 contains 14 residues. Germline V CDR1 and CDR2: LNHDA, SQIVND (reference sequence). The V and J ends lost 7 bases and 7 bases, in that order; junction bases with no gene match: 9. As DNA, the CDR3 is TGTGCCAGTACCCGGACAGGGATCGGAAATGAGCAGTTCTTC. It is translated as CASTRTGIGNEQFF.

The CDR3 DNA reads as TGTGCCAGCAGCCAAACCTCCGGAGGGGGCTACACTGAAGCTTTCTTT. It is translated as CASSQTSGGGYTEAFF. The chain joins TRBV4-2 to TRBJ1-1; TRBD1 agrees at 7 bases. This CDR3 comprises 16 residues. CDR1 is LGHNA and CDR2 is YNFKEQ in the germline V gene. V lost 2 bases, J lost 3 bases, and 9 bases stayed unmatched.

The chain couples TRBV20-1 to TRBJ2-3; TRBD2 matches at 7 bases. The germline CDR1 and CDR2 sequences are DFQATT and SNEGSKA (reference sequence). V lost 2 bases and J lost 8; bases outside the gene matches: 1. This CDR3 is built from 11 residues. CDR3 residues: CSARTSATQYF. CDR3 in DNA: TGCAGTGCTAGAACTAGCGCTACGCAGTATTTT.

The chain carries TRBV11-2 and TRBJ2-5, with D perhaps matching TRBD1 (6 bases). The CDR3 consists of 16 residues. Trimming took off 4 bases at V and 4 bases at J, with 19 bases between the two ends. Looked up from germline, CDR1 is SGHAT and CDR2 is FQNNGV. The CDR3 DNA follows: TGTGCCAGCAGCTCGGGCGTCAGGGGCCTAGGAGAGACCCAGTACTTC. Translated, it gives CASSSGVRGLGETQYF.

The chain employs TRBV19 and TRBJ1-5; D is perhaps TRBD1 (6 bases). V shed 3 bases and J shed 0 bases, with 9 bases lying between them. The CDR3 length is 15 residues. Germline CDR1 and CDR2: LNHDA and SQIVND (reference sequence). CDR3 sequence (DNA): TGTGCCAGTAGTATTTTCAGGGGTAGCAATCAGCCCCAGCATTTT. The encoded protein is CASSIFRGSNQPQHF.

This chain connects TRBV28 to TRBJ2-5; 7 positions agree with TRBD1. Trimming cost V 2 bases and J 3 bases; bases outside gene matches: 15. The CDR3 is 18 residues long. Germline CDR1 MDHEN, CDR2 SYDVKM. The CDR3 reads CASSLRSWDSVEKETQYF. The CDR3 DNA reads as TGTGCCAGCAGTTTAAGGTCCTGGGACAGCGTGGAAAAAGAGACCCAGTACTTC.

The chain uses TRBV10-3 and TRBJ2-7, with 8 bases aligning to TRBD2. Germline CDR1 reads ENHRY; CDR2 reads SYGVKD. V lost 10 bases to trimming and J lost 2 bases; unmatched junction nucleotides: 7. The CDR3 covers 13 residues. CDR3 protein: CATRGGSPYEQYF. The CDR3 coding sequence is TGTGCCACCCGGGGGGGATCCCCCTACGAGCAGTACTTC.

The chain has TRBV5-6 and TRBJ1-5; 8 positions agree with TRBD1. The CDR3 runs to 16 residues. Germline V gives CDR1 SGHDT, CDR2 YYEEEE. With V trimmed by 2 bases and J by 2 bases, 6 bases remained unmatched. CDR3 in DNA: TGTGCCAGCAGCTTAGGACCAGGGGGCCGCAATCAGCCCCAGCATTTT. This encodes CASSLGPGGRNQPQHF.

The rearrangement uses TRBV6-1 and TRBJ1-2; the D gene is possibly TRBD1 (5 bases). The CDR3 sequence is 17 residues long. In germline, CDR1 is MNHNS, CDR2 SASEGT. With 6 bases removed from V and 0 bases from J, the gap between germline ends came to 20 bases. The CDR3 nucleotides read TGTGCCAGCAGCGAATTTTTACTACAGGCGGCTAACTATGGCTACACCTTC. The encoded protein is CASSEFLLQAANYGYTF.

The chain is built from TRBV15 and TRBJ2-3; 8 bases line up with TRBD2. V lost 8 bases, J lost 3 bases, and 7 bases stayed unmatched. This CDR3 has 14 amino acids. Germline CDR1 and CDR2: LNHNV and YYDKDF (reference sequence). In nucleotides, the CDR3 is TGTGCCACCTCAGCGGGAGAAAGTACAGATACGCAGTATTTT. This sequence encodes CATSAGESTDTQYF.

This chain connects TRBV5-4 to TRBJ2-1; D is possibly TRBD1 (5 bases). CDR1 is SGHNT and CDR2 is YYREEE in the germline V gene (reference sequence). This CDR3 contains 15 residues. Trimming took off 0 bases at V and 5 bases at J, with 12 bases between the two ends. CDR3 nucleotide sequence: TGTGCCAGCAGCTTGGTATGGCAGGGTAACAATGAGCAGTTCTTC. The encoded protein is CASSLVWQGNNEQFF.

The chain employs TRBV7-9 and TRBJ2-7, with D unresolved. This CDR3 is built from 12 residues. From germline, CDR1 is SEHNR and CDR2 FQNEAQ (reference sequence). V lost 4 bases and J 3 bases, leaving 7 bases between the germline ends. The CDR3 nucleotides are TGTGCCAGCAGCTCACAAGTCTACGAGCAGTACTTC. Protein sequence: CASSSQVYEQYF.

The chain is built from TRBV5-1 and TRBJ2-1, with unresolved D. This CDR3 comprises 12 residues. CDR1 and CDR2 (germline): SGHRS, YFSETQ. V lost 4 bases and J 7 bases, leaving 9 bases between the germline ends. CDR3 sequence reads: CASSMVGNEQFF. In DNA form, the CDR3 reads TGCGCCAGCAGCATGGTAGGTAATGAGCAGTTCTTC.

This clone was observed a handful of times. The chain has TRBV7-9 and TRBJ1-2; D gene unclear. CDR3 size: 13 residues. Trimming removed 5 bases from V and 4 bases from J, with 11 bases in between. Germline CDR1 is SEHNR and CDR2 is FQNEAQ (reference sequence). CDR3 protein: CASSPPPGYGYTF. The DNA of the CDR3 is TGTGCCAGCAGCCCACCCCCCGGCTATGGCTACACCTTC.

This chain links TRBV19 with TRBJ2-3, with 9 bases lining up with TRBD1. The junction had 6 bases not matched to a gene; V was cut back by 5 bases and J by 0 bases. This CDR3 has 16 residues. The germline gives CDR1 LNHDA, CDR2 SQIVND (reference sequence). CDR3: CASSVGTGSSTDTQYF. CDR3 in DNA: TGTGCCAGTAGTGTCGGGACAGGGTCAAGCACAGATACGCAGTATTTT. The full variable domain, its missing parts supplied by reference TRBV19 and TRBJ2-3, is DGGITQSPKYLFRKEGQNVTLSCEQNLNHDAMYWYRQDPGQGLRLIYYSQIVNDFQKGDIAEGYSVSREKKESFPLTVTSAQKNPTAFYLCASSVGTGSSTDTQYFGPGTRLTVL.

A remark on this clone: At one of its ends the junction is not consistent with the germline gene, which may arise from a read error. This CDR3 is CARSLSGRETKNTGELFF. CDR3 DNA: TGTGCCCGCAGTTTATCTGGCCGGGAGACTAAGAACACCGGGGAGCTGTTTTTT. The chain couples TRBV27 to TRBJ2-2, with D maybe TRBD2 (6 bases). CDR3 length: 18 residues. Germline CDR1 is MNHEY and CDR2 is SMNVEV (reference sequence).

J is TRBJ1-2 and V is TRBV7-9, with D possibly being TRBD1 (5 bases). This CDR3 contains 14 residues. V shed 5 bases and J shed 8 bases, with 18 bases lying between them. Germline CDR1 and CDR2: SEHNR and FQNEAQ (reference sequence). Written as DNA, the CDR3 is TGTGCCAGCAGCCCAATCGGTGGGGCGGACGGCTACACCTTC. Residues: CASSPIGGADGYTF.

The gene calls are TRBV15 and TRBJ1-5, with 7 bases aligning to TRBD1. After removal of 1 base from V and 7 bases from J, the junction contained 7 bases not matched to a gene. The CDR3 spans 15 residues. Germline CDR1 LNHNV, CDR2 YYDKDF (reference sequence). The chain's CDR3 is CATSRGTGASQPQHF. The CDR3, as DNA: TGTGCCACCAGCAGAGGAACAGGGGCTAGCCAGCCCCAGCATTTT.

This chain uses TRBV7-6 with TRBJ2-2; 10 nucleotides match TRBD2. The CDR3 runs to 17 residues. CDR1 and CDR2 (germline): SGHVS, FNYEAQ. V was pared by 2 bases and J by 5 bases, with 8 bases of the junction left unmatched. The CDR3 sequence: CASSLFPSGSSTGELFF. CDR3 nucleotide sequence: TGTGCCAGCAGCTTATTCCCTAGCGGGAGTTCGACCGGGGAGCTGTTTTTT.